These T cell receptor beta chains were read from a single sample in a study of T cell repertoires in cytomegalovirus infection. Each CDR3 protein is one row after TCRdb ran MiXCR on the reads. This sample carries a few hundred thousand distinct CDR3 sequences, more than 40% of them seen once, and the ten largest clones take around two fifths. Antigens for these TCRs are unknown. This sample comprised cultured PBMCs, obtained from culture after CMV antigen stimulation. The source is a human donor in good health (CMV status not recorded). Some clones in this sample may be carry-over from other donors' samples. Both conserved end residues are part of each CDR3. Each record gives: D gene, V gene, clone size, J gene, CDR3 protein, CDR3 DNA. The D gene is left open where the match is weak. Not all rows give a size; the values are once, few, many and, for expanded clones, a class.

-,TRBV6-5,few,TRBJ2-3,CASSYTSPGLTLDTQYF,TGTGCCAGCAGTTACACTTCCCCGGGACTCACGTTAGATACGCAGTATTTT
-,TRBV7-2,-,TRBJ1-3,CASSLGPSDTIYF,TGTGCCAGCAGCCTCGGACCGAGCGACACCATATATTTT
-,TRBV10-3,-,TRBJ1-2,CAITEDRGNYGYTF,TGTGCCATCACGGAGGATAGGGGGAACTATGGCTACACCTTC
-,TRBV7-8,-,TRBJ2-3,CASSLVGQGVADTQYF,TGTGCCAGCAGCTTAGTGGGTCAGGGTGTTGCAGATACGCAGTATTTT
TRBD2,TRBV7-2,-,TRBJ2-3,CASRTPGTSGTDTQYF,TGTGCCAGCAGGACCCCCGGGACTAGCGGCACAGATACGCAGTATTTT
-,TRBV7-2,-,TRBJ1-2,CASSLGSGNNYGYTF,TGTGCCAGCAGCTTAGGATCAGGGAATAACTATGGCTACACCTTC
-,TRBV5-4,few,TRBJ2-1,CASSPRFGAGNNEQFF,TGTGCCAGCAGCCCCCGTTTTGGGGCCGGTAACAATGAGCAGTTCTTC
TRBD1,TRBV27,few,TRBJ1-5,CASSFTGGHQPQHF,TGTGCCAGCAGTTTTACAGGGGGGCACCAGCCCCAGCATTTT
TRBD1,TRBV6-5,-,TRBJ1-5,CASRAGTGPDQPQHF,TGTGCCAGCAGGGCCGGGACAGGGCCTGATCAGCCCCAGCATTTT
TRBD1,TRBV7-4,-,TRBJ1-4,CASSPLLTGGQATNEKLFF,TGTGCCAGCAGCCCGCTCTTAACAGGGGGCCAAGCAACTAATGAAAAACTGTTTTTT
-,TRBV20-1,-,TRBJ2-5,CSARNVYRAPQETQYF,TGCAGTGCCCGAAACGTTTACAGGGCACCCCAAGAGACCCAGTACTTC
-,TRBV7-9,-,TRBJ1-1,CASSLGKQTEAFF,TGTGCCAGCAGCTTAGGGAAACAGACTGAAGCTTTCTTT
TRBD2,TRBV29-1,-,TRBJ2-5,CSAVAGAETQYF,TGCAGCGCCGTAGCGGGGGCAGAGACCCAGTACTTC
-,TRBV7-2,-,TRBJ2-1,CASSPQAGLENEQFF,TGTGCCAGCAGCCCCCAGGCGGGATTGGAGAATGAGCAGTTCTTC
-,TRBV11-2,-,TRBJ2-1,CASSSTPRDPRFF,TGTGCCAGCAGCTCTACTCCCCGGGACCCACGGTTCTTC
-,TRBV5-5,-,TRBJ2-4,CASRNGLAKNIQYF,TGTGCCAGCCGGAACGGATTAGCCAAAAACATTCAGTACTTC
-,TRBV7-7,-,TRBJ2-5,CASSVREEGTQYF,TGTGCCAGCAGCGTTCGGGAAGAAGGGACCCAGTACTTC
-,TRBV7-2,many,TRBJ2-3,CASSPLGSRTDTQYF,TGTGCCAGCAGCCCTCTCGGCAGCCGCACAGATACGCAGTATTTT
TRBD1,TRBV7-9,few,TRBJ2-2,CASSLLTGTGVSGELFF,TGTGCCAGCAGCTTACTTACCGGGACAGGAGTGTCCGGGGAGCTGTTTTTT
-,TRBV25-1,-,TRBJ2-5,CASSESSGRETQYF,TGTGCCAGCAGTGAATCGAGCGGGCGGGAGACCCAGTACTTC
TRBD2,TRBV19,-,TRBJ2-1,CASSISLLASGYNEQFF,TGTGCCAGTAGTATATCCCTGTTGGCTAGCGGTTACAATGAGCAGTTCTTC
TRBD1,TRBV28,-,TRBJ2-3,CASSLEGAGDTQYF,TGTGCCAGCAGCCTAGAGGGGGCAGGAGATACGCAGTATTTT
-,TRBV7-2,-,TRBJ2-1,CASSLRGAAGFAYNEQFF,TGTGCCAGCAGCTTAAGGGGGGCCGCGGGATTTGCCTACAATGAGCAGTTCTTC
-,TRBV12-3/TRBV12-4,-,TRBJ2-2,CASSSSRGRPNTGELFF,TGTGCCAGCAGTTCTTCTCGGGGGAGGCCGAACACCGGGGAGCTGTTTTTT
TRBD2,TRBV27,few,TRBJ2-1,CASSPFIWIAGGSYNEQFF,TGTGCCAGCAGTCCCTTTATATGGATAGCGGGAGGCTCCTACAATGAGCAGTTCTTC
-,TRBV7-6,-,TRBJ2-3,CASSFAGSADTQYF,TGTGCCAGCAGCTTTGCAGGTTCAGCAGATACGCAGTATTTT
-,TRBV10-3,few,TRBJ2-3,CAISTGEGSTDTQYF,TGTGCCATCAGCACAGGGGAGGGTAGCACAGATACGCAGTATTTT
-,TRBV7-2,few,TRBJ1-5,CASSLQGGYNQPQHF,TGTGCCAGCAGCTTACAAGGGGGGTACAATCAGCCCCAGCATTTT
-,TRBV12-3/TRBV12-4,-,TRBJ1-1,CASSYLKGGTEAFF,TGTGCCAGCAGTTATCTTAAGGGGGGCACTGAAGCTTTCTTT